This T cell receptor (beta chain) originates from a study of OX40 agonist ivuxolimab in advanced cancers. Looking at the study overall: Participants, 82.7% male, averaged around 64 years of age, ranging from roughly 23 to 90. Around 40% of patients had received prior checkpoint inhibitor therapy.

The protocol was immunoSEQ multiplex PCR, while the TCRdb copy is restricted to in-frame clones and leaves out a portion. Of about 130,000 clones listed, 85% to 95% are singletons. The sample was CD4+ or CD8+ T cells sorted from blood, taken in a trial of the OX40 agonist ivuxolimab. The origin of this receptor is an adult with an advanced solid tumor such as melanoma, head and neck, liver or kidney cancer.

The CDR3 DNA follows: TGTGCCAGCAGCGCACGACAGGGGGCGACAGATACGCAGTATTTT. It encodes CASSARQGATDTQYF. The chain carries TRBV9 and TRBJ2-3; 10 nucleotides align to TRBD1. Trimming at V came to 3 bases and at J to 3 bases, leaving 4 bases not matched to a gene. Germline values: CDR1 SGDLS, CDR2 YYNGEE. This CDR3 is 15 amino acids long.